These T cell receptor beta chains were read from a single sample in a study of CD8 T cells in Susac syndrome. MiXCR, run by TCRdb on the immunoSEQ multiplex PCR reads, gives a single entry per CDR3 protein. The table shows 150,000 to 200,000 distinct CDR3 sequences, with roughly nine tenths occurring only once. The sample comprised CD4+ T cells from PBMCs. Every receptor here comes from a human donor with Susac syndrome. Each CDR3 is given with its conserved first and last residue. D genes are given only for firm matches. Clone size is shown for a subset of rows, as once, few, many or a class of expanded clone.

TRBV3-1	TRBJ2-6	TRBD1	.	TGTGCCAGCAGCCATGGGACAGTGGTTGGGGCCAACGTCCTGACTTTC	CASSHGTVVGANVLTF
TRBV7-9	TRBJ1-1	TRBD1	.	TGTGCCAGCAGCCTGGGACAGCTCTCTCATGAAGCTTTCTTT	CASSLGQLSHEAFF
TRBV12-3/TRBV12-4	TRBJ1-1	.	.	TGTGCCAGCAGATATGGGGGGGGCTCGAACACTGAAGCTTTCTTT	CASRYGGGSNTEAFF
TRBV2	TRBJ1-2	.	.	TGTGCCAGCAGTGAAACGGCGCAGGGCTCTGGCTACACCTTC	CASSETAQGSGYTF
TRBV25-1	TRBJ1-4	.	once	TGTGCCAGCAGTGATCGAGGGGGTTCCTGGGAAAAACTGTTTTTT	CASSDRGGSWEKLFF
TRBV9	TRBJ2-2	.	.	TGTGCCAGCAGCCCCTCCCCCTACACCGGGGAGCTGTTTTTT	CASSPSPYTGELFF
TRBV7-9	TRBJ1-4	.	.	TGTGCCAGCAGCTCTCAGGGACCTCTGAGACTGTTTTTT	CASSSQGPLRLFF
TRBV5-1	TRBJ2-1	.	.	TGCGCCAGCAGCACGGGGGGGACAGGGTCCCTCAATGAGCAGTTCTTC	CASSTGGTGSLNEQFF
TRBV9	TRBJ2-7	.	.	TGTGCCAGCAGCGTAGCTTACGGCAGCTCCTACGAGCAGTACTTC	CASSVAYGSSYEQYF
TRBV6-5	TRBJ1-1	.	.	TGTGCCAGCAGTTACGGGGCCCTGAACACTGAAGCTTTCTTT	CASSYGALNTEAFF
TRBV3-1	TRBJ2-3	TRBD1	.	TGTGCCAGCAGTGACCCCAGGGACAGTTTCACAGATACGCAGTATTTT	CASSDPRDSFTDTQYF
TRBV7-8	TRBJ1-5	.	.	TGTGCCAGCAGCTTGTCAGCAGGCATCAATAATCAGCCCCAGCATTTT	CASSLSAGINNQPQHF
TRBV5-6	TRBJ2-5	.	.	TGTGCCAGCAGCACGCAGGAATCGGGCATGACTGGGGAGACCCAGTACTTC	CASSTQESGMTGETQYF
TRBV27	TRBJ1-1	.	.	TGTGCCAGCAGTTTATTGAGGGACACTGAAGCTTTCTTT	CASSLLRDTEAFF
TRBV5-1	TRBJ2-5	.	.	TGCGCCAGCAGCTTGGCACCCATGGCGGGGTCATTGAAGACCCAGTACTTC	CASSLAPMAGSLKTQYF